This T cell receptor (beta chain) was found in a study of CD8 T cells in Susac syndrome. CD8+ and CD4+ T cells from blood underwent TCR beta sequencing, which was carried out in a high-throughput format. As controls, healthy donors matched for age and sex were used. Purification of the CD8+ and CD4+ T cells relied on negative isolation, and TEMRA cells underwent FACS enrichment. This CDR3 spans 14 amino acids. Per the germline V gene, CDR1 is SQVTM and CDR2 is ANQGSEA. V lost 7 bases to trimming and J lost 1 base; unmatched junction nucleotides: 8. This clonotype has more than one count but fewer than ten. RNA in amounts of roughly 0.45 to 1 ug was reverse transcribed with random hexamers. By means of immunoSEQ multiplex PCR, TCR beta CDR3 spanning 54 Vbeta and 13 Jbeta underwent amplification. TCRdb processed the immunoSEQ multiplex PCR reads anew with MiXCR; each CDR3 protein has one entry. In the table there are around 59,000 distinct CDR3 sequences, approximately 92% of which are singletons.

V usage is TRBV29-1 and J usage is TRBJ2-3, with 7 bases lining up with TRBD1. Material: CD8+ T cells from PBMCs. This receptor was identified in a human donor in good health. The CDR3 nucleotides are TGCAGCGCCACCACAGGGGAAGGCACAGATACGCAGTATTTT. Translating it yields CSATTGEGTDTQYF.